This TCR beta chain is drawn from a study of cytomegalovirus exposure and HLA in healthy donors. Whole-study results and caveats: The tendency of first-cohort TCR clusters to co-occur in the roughly 130 validation repertoires emerged from a later analysis. In vitro confirmation showed three CMV-associated chains to be CMV antigen specific.

TCRdb's table, derived via immunoSEQ multiplex PCR, lists solely in-frame clones and lacks some. This table has a few hundred thousand clones, approximately 88% appearing once. Germline CDR1 is SGHNT and CDR2 is YYREEE (reference sequence). CDR3 length: 19 residues. Losses at the gene ends were 1 base for V and 3 bases for J; bases not matched to a gene: 10. Worth noting for this clone: The antigen remains unidentified.

V gene TRBV5-4 combines with J gene TRBJ2-6; 10 bases agree with TRBD2. The receptor was isolated from a woman in her twenties or thirties in good health and CMV-seropositive. The sequencing sample was made of PBMCs. In DNA form, the CDR3 reads TGTGCCAGCAGCTTGACTAGCGGGAAGCCCGGGAGTGGGGCCAACGTCCTGACTTTC. It specifies CASSLTSGKPGSGANVLTF. Full variable domain (rest looked up from reference TRBV5-4 and TRBJ2-6): ETGVTQSPTHLIKTRGQQVTLRCSSQSGHNTVSWYQQALGQGPQFIFQYYREEENGRGNFPPRFSGLQFPNYSSELNVNALELDDSALYLCASSLTSGKPGSGANVLTFGAGSRLTVL.